The 14 T cell receptor beta chains listed next were all sequenced from one sample in a study of human T cells and chemical hapten exposure. TCRdb analysed the RACE reads with MiXCR anew, one entry per CDR3 protein. The sample contains 130,000 or so distinct CDR3 sequences, about 9.4% of which appear only once. Time point reported: healthy volunteer bleed at 2 weeks. Whole blood that had not been fractionated was the source of extracted total RNA. The sample taken for sequencing was whole blood. These receptors all come from a male donor in good health. Some clones in this sample may be carry-over from other donors' samples.

This clonotype showed up just a few times. The rearrangement uses TRBV5-1 and TRBJ2-7, with 7 bases matching TRBD1. J gave up 2 bases and V 7 bases, and 6 bases lay outside the gene matches. This CDR3 has 13 amino acids. CDR1 is SGHRS and CDR2 is YFSETQ in the germline V gene. This CDR3 is CASAGTDAYEQYF. The CDR3 bases are TGCGCCAGCGCCGGGACAGATGCCTACGAGCAGTACTTC.

This clonotype was observed a few times. V and J are TRBV12-3 or TRBV12-4 and TRBJ1-2; 7 nucleotides align to TRBD1. V lost 5 bases and J lost 5; bases outside the gene matches: 8. The CDR3 runs 14 residues. CDR3 DNA: TGTGCCAGCAGTACGGGACAGTCTGGATATGGCTACACCTTC. Protein: CASSTGQSGYGYTF.

This clonotype was counted many times. This chain connects TRBV29-1 to TRBJ2-1; 9 positions match TRBD2. The CDR3 is made up of 15 amino acids. The germline V gene has CDR1 SQVTM and CDR2 ANQGSEA. V was pared by 4 bases and J by 5 bases, with 9 bases of the junction left unmatched. CDR3 protein: CSVGPVLAGNNEQFF. CDR3 coding DNA: TGCAGCGTTGGTCCGGTTCTAGCGGGAAACAATGAGCAGTTCTTC.

This clonotype was seen repeatedly, ten times or more. V and J are TRBV10-3 and TRBJ1-1, with D perhaps matching TRBD1 (6 bases). The CDR3 consists of 15 residues. Germline CDR1 ENHRY, CDR2 SYGVKD. The V and J ends lost 2 bases and 5 bases respectively, with 15 bases between them. The CDR3 region has the DNA TGTGCCATCAGTGAGACAGGGAGGGGAAAAACTGAAGCTTTCTTT. Translated: CAISETGRGKTEAFF.

This clonotype was picked up many times. The rearrangement joins TRBV12-3 or TRBV12-4 to TRBJ2-2, with 7 bases aligning to TRBD1. The CDR3 has 14 residues. The V segment lost 1 base and the J segment 6 bases; nucleotides outside the gene matches: 2. The CDR3 nucleotides read TGTGCCAGCAGTTTAGGAGACAGGGCCGGGGAGCTGTTTTTT. It is translated as CASSLGDRAGELFF.

With respect to this clonotype: The junction and the germline gene differ at one end; a read error may be behind it. This chain uses TRBV7-9 with TRBJ2-7, with unresolved D. Germline assignment: CDR1 SEHNR and CDR2 FQNEAQ (reference sequence). This CDR3 comprises 15 residues. CDR3 amino acids: CVSSLEGSSTYEQYF. Written as DNA, the CDR3 is TGTGTCAGCAGCTTAGAAGGTAGCAGCACCTACGAGCAGTACTTC.

Details on this clonotype: As the CDR3 is not closed by the conserved phenylalanine or tryptophan, this likely results from a read error. The CDR3 sequence is CASSLDRDNEQFS. CDR3 nucleotide sequence: TGTGCCAGCAGCCTGGACAGGGACAATGAGCAGTTCTCC. The chain carries TRBV11-2 and TRBJ2-1; the match to TRBD1 covers 8 bases. Looked up from germline, CDR1 is SGHAT and CDR2 is FQNNGV. V lost 5 bases, J lost 5 bases, and 2 bases stayed unmatched. CDR3 length: 13 amino acids.

This clonotype was counted only a few times. V usage is TRBV5-1 and J usage is TRBJ1-1, with 8 bases that match TRBD1. The germline gives CDR1 SGHRS, CDR2 YFSETQ. The V segment lost 0 bases and the J segment 5 bases; nucleotides outside the gene matches: 12. The CDR3 runs to 17 residues. This CDR3 is CASSLGPIGTGRTEAFF. CDR3 in DNA: TGCGCCAGCAGCTTGGGCCCTATTGGGACAGGCAGGACTGAAGCTTTCTTT.

This clonotype was seen a handful of times. The rearrangement links TRBV5-6 to TRBJ1-1; D unresolved. V was clipped by 1 base and J by 3 bases, with 13 bases between them. The germline V gene has CDR1 SGHDT and CDR2 YYEEEE. CDR3 length: 15 amino acids. The CDR3 sequence: CASSLQQSFYTEAFF. The DNA of the CDR3 is TGTGCCAGCAGCTTGCAACAGTCCTTCTACACTGAAGCTTTCTTT. Based on the CDR3 plus reference TRBV5-6 and TRBJ1-1, the full variable domain is DAGVTQSPTHLIKTRGQQVTLRCSPKSGHDTVSWYQQALGQGPQFIFQYYEEEERQRGNFPDRFSGHQFPNYSSELNVNALLLGDSALYLCASSLQQSFYTEAFFGQGTRLTVV.

The chain links TRBV29-1 to TRBJ2-1, with 7 bases that match TRBD2. Germline V gives CDR1 SQVTM, CDR2 ANQGSEA. V was clipped by 3 bases and J by 6 bases; unmatched bases: 2. The CDR3 contains 12 residues. The CDR3 DNA sequence: TGCAGCGTTGAGAGGGAGGGCAATGAGCAGTTCTTC. Its translation is CSVEREGNEQFF.

The chain uses TRBV20-1 and TRBJ2-3; no firm D call. Germline V gene lookup returns CDR1 DFQATT and CDR2 SNEGSKA (reference sequence). V was clipped by 1 base and J by 0 bases, with 11 bases between them. This CDR3 spans 15 amino acids. CDR3 nucleotides: TGCAGTGCTAGAGGTAGCCCCCCGAGCACAGATACGCAGTATTTT. It translates to CSARGSPPSTDTQYF.

This clonotype has just a few counts. CDR3 residues: CAWSLTLGLLEHSPLHF. CDR3 nucleotides: TGTGCCTGGAGTCTAACCCTCGGCCTCCTTGAACATTCACCCCTCCACTTT. V is TRBV30 and J is TRBJ1-6; D is unresolved. The CDR3 length is 17 residues. Germline loops: CDR1 GTSNPN, CDR2 SVGIG (reference sequence). V shed 2 bases and J shed 8 bases, with 22 bases lying between them.

This clonotype appeared many times. This chain links TRBV29-1 with TRBJ2-1; D perhaps matches TRBD2 (6 bases). The V end lost 5 bases, the J end lost 10 bases, and 33 bases lay between the germline ends. From germline, CDR1 is SQVTM and CDR2 ANQGSEA. The CDR3 extends over 18 amino acids. This chain's CDR3 is CSVLSPHPKAGSPREQFF. The CDR3 DNA reads TGCAGCGTTCTATCCCCCCATCCCAAGGCGGGGTCCCCTAGGGAGCAGTTCTTC.

The V gene is TRBV10-3, the J gene TRBJ1-4, with 9 bases identical to TRBD1. V shed 6 bases and J 5 bases; nucleotides not matched to a gene: 4. This CDR3 region has 14 residues. Germline CDR1 and CDR2: ENHRY and SYGVKD. In nucleotides, the CDR3 is TGTGCCATCAGAGGGACAGGGTTAAATGAAAAACTGTTTTTT. Its translation: CAIRGTGLNEKLFF.